Described below is a single T cell receptor beta chain sequence and its context. Some clones are missing from TCRdb's copy, which holds only in-frame ones; the method was immunoSEQ multiplex PCR. Here the sample spans roughly 200,000 clones, approximately 92% being singletons. This sample was included in a study of blood T cell repertoires in COVID-19. Germline-derived CDR1 and CDR2 are SGDLS and YYNGEE. The CDR3 spans 15 residues. Trimming at V came to 0 bases and at J to 7 bases, leaving 7 bases not matched to a gene. The genes are TRBV9 and TRBJ2-1; 7 bases line up with TRBD2. Material for sequencing was peripheral blood. This TCR was sampled from a man in his fifties or sixties with acute or convalescent COVID-19. The CDR3 sequence is CASSVGGRGLNEQFF. The CDR3 DNA reads as TGTGCCAGCAGCGTAGGAGGGAGGGGTCTAAATGAGCAGTTCTTC.